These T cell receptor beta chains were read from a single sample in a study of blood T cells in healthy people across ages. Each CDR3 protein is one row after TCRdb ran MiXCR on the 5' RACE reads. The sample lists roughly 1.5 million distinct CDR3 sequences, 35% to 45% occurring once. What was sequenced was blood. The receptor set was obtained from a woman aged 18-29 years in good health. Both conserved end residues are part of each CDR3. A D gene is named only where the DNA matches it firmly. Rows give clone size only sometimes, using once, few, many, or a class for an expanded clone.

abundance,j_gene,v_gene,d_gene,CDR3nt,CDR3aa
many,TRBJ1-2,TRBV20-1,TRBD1,TGCAGTGCCCCAATCTCCGGGACAGGTGCTAACTATGGCTACACCTTC,CSAPISGTGANYGYTF
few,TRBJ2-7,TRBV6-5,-,TGTGCCAGCAGACCCCTTGGGGGGGCGCTTTCCGAGCAGTACTTC,CASRPLGGALSEQYF
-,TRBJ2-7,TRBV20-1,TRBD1,TGCAGTGCGCGAATCCCGGGACAGAGATACGAGCAGTACTTC,CSARIPGQRYEQYF
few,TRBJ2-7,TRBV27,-,TGTGCCAGCAGACAGCGACAGAACTACGAGCAGTACTTC,CASRQRQNYEQYF
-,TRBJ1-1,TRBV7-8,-,TGTGCCAGCAGCTTAGCCAGGGTCGGTAAGACTGAAGCTTTCTTT,CASSLARVGKTEAFF
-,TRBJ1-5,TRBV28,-,TGTGCCAGCAGTTTAGGAGAGAAGGTTCAGCCCCAGCATTTT,CASSLGEKVQPQHF
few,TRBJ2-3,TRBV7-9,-,TGTGCCAGCGGTCGGGCGGGTAGCACAGATACGCAGTATTTT,CASGRAGSTDTQYF
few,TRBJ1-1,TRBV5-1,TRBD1,TGCGCCAGCAGTCCTGGACAGGGAGGGGGGAACACTGAAGCTTTCTTT,CASSPGQGGGNTEAFF
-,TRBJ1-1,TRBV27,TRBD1,TGTGCCAGCTCGGACAGGGCAGGTTTGGGGACTGAAGCTTTCTTT,CASSDRAGLGTEAFF
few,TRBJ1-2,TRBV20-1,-,TGCAGTGCCTACAAGCGGGGCTACACCTTC,CSAYKRGYTF
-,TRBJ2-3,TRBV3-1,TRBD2,TGTGCCAGCAGCCGGGCTAGCGGCCCTACCCCAGATACGCAGTATTTT,CASSRASGPTPDTQYF
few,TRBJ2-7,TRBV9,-,TGTGCCAGCAGCGTAGATGACAATGAGCAGTACTTC,CASSVDDNEQYF
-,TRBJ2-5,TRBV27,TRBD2,TGTGCCAGCAGTATGGGACTAGCGGGGGGTGAGACCCAGTACTTC,CASSMGLAGGETQYF
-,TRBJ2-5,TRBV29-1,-,TGCAACGTTGTAGGAAGGGGGGGCCAAGAGACCCAGTACTTC,CNVVGRGGQETQYF
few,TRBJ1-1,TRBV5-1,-,TGCGCCAGCAGCTTGGACGGGTCAACTATGAACACTGAAGCTTTCTTT,CASSLDGSTMNTEAFF
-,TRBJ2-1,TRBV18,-,TGTGCCAGCTCACCAGGGAACGATGAGCAGTTCTTC,CASSPGNDEQFF
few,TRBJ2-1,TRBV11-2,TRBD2,TGTGCCAGCAGCGGACTAGCGGGAAGGTGGTTCTTC,CASSGLAGRWFF